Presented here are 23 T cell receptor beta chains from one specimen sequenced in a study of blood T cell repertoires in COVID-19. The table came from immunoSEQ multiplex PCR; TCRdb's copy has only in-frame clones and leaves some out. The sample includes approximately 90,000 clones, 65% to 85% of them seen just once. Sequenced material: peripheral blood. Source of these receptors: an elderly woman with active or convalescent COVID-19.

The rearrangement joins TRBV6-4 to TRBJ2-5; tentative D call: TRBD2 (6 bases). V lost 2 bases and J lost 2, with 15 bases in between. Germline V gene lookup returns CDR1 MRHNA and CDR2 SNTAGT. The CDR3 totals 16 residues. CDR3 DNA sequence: TGTGCCAGCAGTGACCCACGAAAGGGAGGTCAAGAGACCCAGTACTTC. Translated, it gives CASSDPRKGGQETQYF.

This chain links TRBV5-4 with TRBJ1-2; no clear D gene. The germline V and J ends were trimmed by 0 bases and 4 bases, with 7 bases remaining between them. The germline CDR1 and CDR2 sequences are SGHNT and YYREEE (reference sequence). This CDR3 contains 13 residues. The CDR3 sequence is CASSLDRIYGYTF. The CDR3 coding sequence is TGTGCCAGCAGCTTGGACAGAATCTATGGCTACACCTTC. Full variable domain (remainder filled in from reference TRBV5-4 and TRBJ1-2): ETGVTQSPTHLIKTRGQQVTLRCSSQSGHNTVSWYQQALGQGPQFIFQYYREEENGRGNFPPRFSGLQFPNYSSELNVNALELDDSALYLCASSLDRIYGYTFGSGTRLTVV.

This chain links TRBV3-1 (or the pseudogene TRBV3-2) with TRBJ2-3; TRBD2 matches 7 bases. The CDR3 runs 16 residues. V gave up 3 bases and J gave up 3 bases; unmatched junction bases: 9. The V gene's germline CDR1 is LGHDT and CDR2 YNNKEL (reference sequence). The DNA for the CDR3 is TGTGCCAGCAGCCAGGACCTAGGACTAGGAACAGATACGCAGTATTTT. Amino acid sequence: CASSQDLGLGTDTQYF.

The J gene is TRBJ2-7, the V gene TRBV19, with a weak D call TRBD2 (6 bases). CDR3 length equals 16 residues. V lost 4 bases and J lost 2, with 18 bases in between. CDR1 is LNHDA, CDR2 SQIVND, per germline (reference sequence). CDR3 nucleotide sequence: TGTGCCAGTAGTACCCCCAGCAGGGACTTTCCCTACGAGCAGTACTTC. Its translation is CASSTPSRDFPYEQYF.

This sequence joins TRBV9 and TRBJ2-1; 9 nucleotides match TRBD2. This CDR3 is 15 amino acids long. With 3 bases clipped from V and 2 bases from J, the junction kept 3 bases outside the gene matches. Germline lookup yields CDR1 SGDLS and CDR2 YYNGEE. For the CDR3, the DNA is TGTGCCAGCAGCGATAGCGGGAGCCCCTACAATGAGCAGTTCTTC. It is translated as CASSDSGSPYNEQFF.

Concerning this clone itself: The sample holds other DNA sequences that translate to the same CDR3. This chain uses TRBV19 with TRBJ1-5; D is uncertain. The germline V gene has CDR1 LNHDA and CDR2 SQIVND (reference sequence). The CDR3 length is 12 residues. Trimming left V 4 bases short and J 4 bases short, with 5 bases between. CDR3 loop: CASSTLNQPQHF. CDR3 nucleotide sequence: TGTGCCAGTAGTACCCTTAATCAGCCCCAGCATTTT.

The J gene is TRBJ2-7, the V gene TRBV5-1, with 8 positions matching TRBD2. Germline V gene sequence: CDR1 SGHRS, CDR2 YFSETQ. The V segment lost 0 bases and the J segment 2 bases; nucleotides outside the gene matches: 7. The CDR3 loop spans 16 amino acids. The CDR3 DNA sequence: TGCGCCAGCAGCTTGGGGCACGGGAGGGGGGCCTACGAGCAGTACTTC. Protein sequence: CASSLGHGRGAYEQYF.

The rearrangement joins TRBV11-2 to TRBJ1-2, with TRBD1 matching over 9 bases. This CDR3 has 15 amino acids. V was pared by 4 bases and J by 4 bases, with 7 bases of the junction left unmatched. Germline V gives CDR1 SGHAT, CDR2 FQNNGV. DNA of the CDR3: TGTGCCAGCAGCTCACAGGGGGCCGGGGGCTATGGCTACACCTTC. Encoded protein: CASSSQGAGGYGYTF.

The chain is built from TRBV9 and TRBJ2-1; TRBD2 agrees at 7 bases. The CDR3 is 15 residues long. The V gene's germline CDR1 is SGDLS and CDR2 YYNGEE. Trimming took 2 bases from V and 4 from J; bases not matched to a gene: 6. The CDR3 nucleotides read TGTGCCAGCAGCGTTGGACTAGGAAATTACAATGAGCAGTTCTTC. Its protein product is CASSVGLGNYNEQFF.

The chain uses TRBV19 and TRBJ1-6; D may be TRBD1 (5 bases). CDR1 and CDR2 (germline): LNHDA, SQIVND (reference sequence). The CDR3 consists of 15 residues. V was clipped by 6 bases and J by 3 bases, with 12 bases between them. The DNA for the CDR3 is TGTGCCAGTAGCACGACAGCGAGCTATAATTCACCCCTCCACTTT. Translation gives CASSTTASYNSPLHF.

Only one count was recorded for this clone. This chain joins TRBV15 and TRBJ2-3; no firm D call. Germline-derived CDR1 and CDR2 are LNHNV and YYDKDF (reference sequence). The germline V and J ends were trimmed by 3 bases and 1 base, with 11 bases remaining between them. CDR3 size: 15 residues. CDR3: CATSSGVRGTDTQYF. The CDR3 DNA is TGTGCCACCAGCAGCGGTGTCCGGGGCACAGATACGCAGTATTTT. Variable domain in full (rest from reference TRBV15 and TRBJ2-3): DAMVIQNPRYQVTQFGKPVTLSCSQTLNHNVMYWYQQKSSQAPKLLFHYYDKDFNNEADTPDNFQSRRPNTSFCFLDIRSPGLGDTAMYLCATSSGVRGTDTQYFGPGTRLTVL.

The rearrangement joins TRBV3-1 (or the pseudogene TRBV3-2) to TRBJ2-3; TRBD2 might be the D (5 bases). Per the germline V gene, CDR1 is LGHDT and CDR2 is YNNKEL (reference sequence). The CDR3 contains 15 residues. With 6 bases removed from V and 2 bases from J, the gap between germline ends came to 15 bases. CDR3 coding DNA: TGTGCCAGCAGGCCCGGGTTTGGACTCACAGATACGCAGTATTTT. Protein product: CASRPGFGLTDTQYF.

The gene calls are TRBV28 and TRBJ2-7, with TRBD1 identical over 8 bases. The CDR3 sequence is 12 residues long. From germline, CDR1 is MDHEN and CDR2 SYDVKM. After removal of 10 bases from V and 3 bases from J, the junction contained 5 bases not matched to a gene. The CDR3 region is CATSRGLYEQYF. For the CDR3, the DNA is TGTGCCACCAGCAGGGGGCTCTACGAGCAGTACTTC.

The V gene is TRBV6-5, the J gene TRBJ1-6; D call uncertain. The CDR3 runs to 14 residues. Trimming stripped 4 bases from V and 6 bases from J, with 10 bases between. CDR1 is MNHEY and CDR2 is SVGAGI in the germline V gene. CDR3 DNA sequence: TGTGCCAGCAGTTTAGAACGGGTTAATTCACCCCTCCACTTT. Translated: CASSLERVNSPLHF.

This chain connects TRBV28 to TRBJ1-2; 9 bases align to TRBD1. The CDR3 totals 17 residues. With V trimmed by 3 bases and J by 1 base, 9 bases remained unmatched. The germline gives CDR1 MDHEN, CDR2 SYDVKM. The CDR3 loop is CASSFSGQGRGNYGYTF. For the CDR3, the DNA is TGTGCCAGCAGTTTCTCGGGACAGGGTCGGGGTAACTATGGCTACACCTTC.

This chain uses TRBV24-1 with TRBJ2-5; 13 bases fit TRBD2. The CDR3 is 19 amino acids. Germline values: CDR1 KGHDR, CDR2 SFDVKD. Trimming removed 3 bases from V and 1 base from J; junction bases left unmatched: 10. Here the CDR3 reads CATSDTLAGGPYFQETQYF. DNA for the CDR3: TGTGCCACCAGTGATACACTAGCGGGAGGGCCTTACTTCCAAGAGACCCAGTACTTC.

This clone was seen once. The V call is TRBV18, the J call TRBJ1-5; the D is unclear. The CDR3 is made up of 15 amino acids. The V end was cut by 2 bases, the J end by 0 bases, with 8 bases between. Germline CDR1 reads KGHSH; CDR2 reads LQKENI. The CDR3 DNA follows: TGTGCCAGCTCACCAGTGTTCAATAGCAATCAGCCCCAGCATTTT. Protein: CASSPVFNSNQPQHF.

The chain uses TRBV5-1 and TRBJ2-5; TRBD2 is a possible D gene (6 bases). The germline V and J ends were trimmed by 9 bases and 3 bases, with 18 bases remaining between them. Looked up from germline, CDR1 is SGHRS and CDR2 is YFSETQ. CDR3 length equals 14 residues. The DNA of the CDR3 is TGCGCCACCTCATTTACGGGCGGGAAAGAGACCCAGTACTTC. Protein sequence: CATSFTGGKETQYF.

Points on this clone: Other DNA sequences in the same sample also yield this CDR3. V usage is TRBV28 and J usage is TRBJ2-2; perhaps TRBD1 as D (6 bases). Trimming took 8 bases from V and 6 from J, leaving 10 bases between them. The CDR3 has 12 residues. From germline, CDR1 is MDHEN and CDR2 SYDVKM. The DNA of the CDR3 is TGTGCCAGCGGCAGGGGAGCCGGGGAGCTGTTTTTT. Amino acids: CASGRGAGELFF.

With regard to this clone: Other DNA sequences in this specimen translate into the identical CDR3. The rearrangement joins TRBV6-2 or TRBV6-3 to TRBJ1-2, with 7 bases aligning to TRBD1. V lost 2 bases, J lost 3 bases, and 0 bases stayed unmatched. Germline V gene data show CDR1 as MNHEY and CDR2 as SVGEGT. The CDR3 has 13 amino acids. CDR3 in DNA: TGTGCCAGCAGTTACGGACAGGACTATGGCTACACCTTC. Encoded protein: CASSYGQDYGYTF.

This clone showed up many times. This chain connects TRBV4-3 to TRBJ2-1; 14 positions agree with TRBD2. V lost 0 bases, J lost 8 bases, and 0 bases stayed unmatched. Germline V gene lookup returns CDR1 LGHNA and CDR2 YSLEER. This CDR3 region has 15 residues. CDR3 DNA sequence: TGCGCCAGCAGCCAAGAGACTAGCGGGGGGGATGAGCAGTTCTTC. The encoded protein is CASSQETSGGDEQFF.

The DNA for the CDR3 is TGTGCCAGCAGATTGGACAGAAATGAGCAGTTCTTC. Protein sequence: CASRLDRNEQFF. The genes are TRBV7-9 and TRBJ2-1; weak D call: TRBD1 (6 bases). The length of the CDR3 is 12 residues. Per germline, CDR1 SEHNR and CDR2 FQNEAQ (reference sequence). V shed 6 bases and J shed 7 bases, with 10 bases lying between them.

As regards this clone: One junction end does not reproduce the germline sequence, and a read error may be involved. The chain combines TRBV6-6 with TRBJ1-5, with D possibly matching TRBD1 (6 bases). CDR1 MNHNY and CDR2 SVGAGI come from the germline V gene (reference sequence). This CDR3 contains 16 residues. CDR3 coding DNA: TGTGCCAGCAGTTACCTAAGGGGGTACGGAAATCAGCCCCAGCACTTT. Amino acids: CASSYLRGYGNQPQHF.